This TCR beta chain comes out of a study of blood T cell repertoires in COVID-19. Study-level information: Sites in the United States, Italy and Spain provided acute and convalescent COVID-19 samples.

Per the authors' pipeline: It was from reference gene primer amplification that nucleated cell counts were estimated. Some clones are missing from TCRdb's copy, which holds only in-frame ones; the method was immunoSEQ multiplex PCR. The DNA was the basis for D and trimming; V, J and clone size are from that table. The data show fewer than 250,000 clones, approximately 80% seen once. Between the trimmed V and J ends, which lost 7 bases and 7 bases, there was a span of 10 bases. The CDR3 consists of 11 residues. Germline V gene data show CDR1 as MNHNY and CDR2 as SVGAGI (reference sequence). The sequenced sample was peripheral blood. The chain carries TRBV6-6 and TRBJ1-1; weak D call: TRBD1 (5 bases). The receptor was derived from a woman in her 70s with acute or convalescent COVID-19. CDR3: CASNRQFEAFF. The CDR3 DNA reads as TGTGCCAGCAACAGACAGTTTGAAGCTTTCTTT.